A single sample is the source of the 11 T cell receptor beta chains below, sequenced in a study of T-cell memory formation after mild COVID-19. One entry per CDR3 protein results from TCRdb running MiXCR on the 5' RACE reads. Counted here are about 200,000 distinct CDR3 sequences, 9.5% to 10% occurring once; the ten biggest clones make up 3.5%. The sample was PBMCs or a T cell subset sorted from them (not recorded which). The receptors shown here come from a man between 18 and 29 years old who had mild COVID-19 (a few samples of this study predate the infection). Cell type and time point are not known.

The V gene is TRBV25-1, the J gene TRBJ2-1; D may be TRBD2 (6 bases). V was shortened by 7 bases and J by 9 bases, with 19 bases between the two germline ends. The CDR3 is made up of 14 amino acids. In germline, CDR1 is MGHDK, CDR2 SYGVNS. This CDR3 is CASTRAGRGGEQFF. The DNA for the CDR3 is TGTGCCAGCACTCGCGCCGGGCGGGGTGGTGAGCAGTTCTTC.

The chain uses TRBV13 and TRBJ1-1; D unclear. CDR1 PRHDT and CDR2 FYEKMQ come from the germline V gene (reference sequence). The CDR3 runs to 13 residues. The germline V and J ends were trimmed by 4 bases and 1 base, with 7 bases remaining between them. In nucleotides, the CDR3 is TGTGCCAGCAGCTCCCTTACGAACACTGAAGCTTTCTTT. It is translated as CASSSLTNTEAFF.

CDR3 protein: CSVGTRLDNTEAFF. The DNA of the CDR3 is TGCAGCGTTGGGACAAGACTAGATAACACTGAAGCTTTCTTT. V usage is TRBV29-1 and J usage is TRBJ1-1, with a weak D call TRBD1 (5 bases). The ends were cut back, 4 bases at V and 2 bases at J, with 14 bases in the middle. This CDR3 comprises 14 residues. Germline V CDR1 and CDR2: SQVTM, ANQGSEA.

This clonotype appeared a few times. The chain has TRBV7-9 and TRBJ1-1; D is undetermined. V lost 5 bases to trimming and J lost 10 bases, with 8 bases between them. The CDR3 length is 10 residues. Looked up from germline, CDR1 is SEHNR and CDR2 is FQNEAQ (reference sequence). CDR3 amino acids: CASSREGAFF. In nucleotides, the CDR3 is TGTGCCAGCAGCCGGGAGGGAGCTTTCTTT. Full variable domain (remainder filled in from reference TRBV7-9 and TRBJ1-1): DTGVSQNPRHKITKRGQNVTFRCDPISEHNRLYWYRQTLGQGPEFLTYFQNEAQLEKSRLLSDRFSAERPKGSFSTLEIQRTEQGDSAMYLCASSREGAFFGQGTRLTVV.

This clonotype was found a few times. This chain links TRBV20-1 with TRBJ1-1; the match to TRBD1 covers 9 bases. Germline values: CDR1 DFQATT, CDR2 SNEGSKA (reference sequence). V lost 0 bases, J lost 6 bases, and 8 bases stayed unmatched. The CDR3 spans 15 residues. The CDR3 loop is CSARDPQGADSEAFF. CDR3 DNA sequence: TGCAGTGCTAGAGACCCACAGGGGGCAGATTCTGAAGCTTTCTTT.

This clonotype was seen ten or more times. V is TRBV11-1 and J is TRBJ2-6, with D tentatively TRBD1 (5 bases). In germline, CDR1 is SGHAT, CDR2 FQDESV (reference sequence). The CDR3 covers 15 residues. V was clipped by 3 bases and J by 2 bases, with 8 bases between them. The CDR3 nucleotides are TGTGCCAGCAGCTTCAGCAGGGCTGGGGCCAACGTCCTGACTTTC. This sequence encodes CASSFSRAGANVLTF.

The rearrangement links TRBV18 to TRBJ1-1; D remains ambiguous. Germline V gene lookup returns CDR1 KGHSH and CDR2 LQKENI. V lost 1 base and J 6 bases, leaving 9 bases between the germline ends. The CDR3 is made up of 13 amino acids. Here the CDR3 DNA reads TGTGCCAGCTCACCACTCGGCTACCCTGAAGCTTTCTTT. Residues: CASSPLGYPEAFF. The variable domain in full, with the rest retrieved from reference TRBV18 and TRBJ1-1, is NAGVMQNPRHLVRRRGQEARLRCSPMKGHSHVYWYRQLPEEGLKFMVYLQKENIIDESGMPKERFSAEFPKEGPSILRIQQVVRGDSAAYFCASSPLGYPEAFFGQGTRLTVV.

This clonotype has a handful of counts. The CDR3 nucleotides read TGCGCCAGCAGCTTAGGGGACCTTAACTATGGCTACACCTTC. Amino acids: CASSLGDLNYGYTF. The chain recombines TRBV5-1 with TRBJ1-2; TRBD1 is a possible D gene (5 bases). The CDR3 totals 14 residues. The germline V gene has CDR1 SGHRS and CDR2 YFSETQ. With 2 bases removed from V and 1 base from J, the gap between germline ends came to 9 bases.

This clonotype came up a few times. The genes are TRBV15 and TRBJ1-4, with D possibly TRBD1 on 6 matching bases. Germline lookup yields CDR1 LNHNV and CDR2 YYDKDF (reference sequence). The CDR3 consists of 14 residues. V dropped 5 bases and J dropped 7 bases, with 14 bases sitting between them. CDR3 in DNA: TGTGCCACCAGCGGGGGGACAAGTCTTGAAAAACTGTTTTTT. Amino acid sequence: CATSGGTSLEKLFF.

This rearrangement joins TRBV7-6 to TRBJ2-7; 8 nucleotides align to TRBD1. Germline CDR1 is SGHVS and CDR2 is FNYEAQ. V shed 5 bases, J shed 5 bases, and the junction held 5 bases outside the gene matches. CDR3 length: 13 residues. Written as DNA, the CDR3 is TGTGCCAGCAGCACAGGACAGGGCAACGAGCAGTACTTC. Amino acids: CASSTGQGNEQYF.

This clonotype has a count of ten or more. This chain joins TRBV10-2 and TRBJ2-5, with a possible D match to TRBD2 (6 bases). Germline V CDR1 and CDR2: WSHSY, SAAADI. This CDR3 is built from 14 residues. V was cut by 3 bases and J by 4 bases, with 12 bases left in between. The CDR3 nucleotides are TGCGCCAGCAGTGAAGGAGGGAGAGGAGAGACCCAGTACTTC. Translated, it gives CASSEGGRGETQYF.